These 13 T cell receptor beta chains were sequenced from one sample in a study of human T cells and chemical hapten exposure. TCRdb reanalysed the RACE reads using MiXCR and keeps one entry per CDR3 protein. The sample carries 45,000 to 70,000 distinct CDR3 sequences, around 9.3% recorded once. Time point denoted: patch test 1, 2 weeks after DPC sensitization. The treatment denotes: therapeutic diphenylcyclopropenone sensitization with weekly scalp DPC. The sequencing used whole blood, collected in connection with sensitization to the hapten diphenylcyclopropenone (DPC). These receptors were taken from a woman between 40 and 50 years old with alopecia areata. Some clones in this sample may be carry-over from other donors' samples.

This clonotype has more than one count but fewer than ten. The chain has TRBV4-3 and TRBJ2-7; no clear D. This CDR3 has 14 amino acids. V lost 0 bases, J lost 2 bases, and 8 bases lay in between. The germline CDR1 and CDR2 sequences are LGHNA and YSLEER. The CDR3 protein is CASSQDSRTYEQYF. CDR3 in DNA: TGCGCCAGCAGCCAAGACAGCCGGACCTACGAGCAGTACTTC.

This clonotype was counted many times. The CDR3 coding sequence is TGTGCCAGCAGTCCCGACCGGGGGGGGCCCTACAATGAGCAGTTCTTC. Translation: CASSPDRGGPYNEQFF. The V gene is TRBV12-3 or TRBV12-4, the J gene TRBJ2-1; 8 bases are shared with TRBD2. CDR3 length: 16 amino acids. The ends lost 5 bases at V and 2 bases at J; junction bases unmatched: 8.

This clonotype was observed many times. J is TRBJ1-3 and V is TRBV20-1; the D is unclear. Germline CDR1 DFQATT, CDR2 SNEGSKA (reference sequence). V gave up 6 bases and J gave up 3 bases, with 12 bases separating them. This CDR3 has 13 amino acids. The CDR3 DNA reads TGCAGTGCGAGTGGACTATTTGGAAACACCATATATTTT. It translates to CSASGLFGNTIYF.

The chain recombines TRBV20-1 with TRBJ2-7, with TRBD1 identical over 7 bases. V lost 2 bases and J lost 7; bases outside the gene matches: 14. Germline V gene lookup returns CDR1 DFQATT and CDR2 SNEGSKA (reference sequence). This CDR3 region has 15 residues. This chain's CDR3 is CSARPSPRQGGEQYF. The DNA of the CDR3 is TGCAGTGCTAGACCCTCACCCCGACAGGGCGGGGAGCAGTACTTC.

This clonotype was detected a few times. The chain is built from TRBV4-1 and TRBJ2-3; D is uncertain. The CDR3 has 13 amino acids. The germline V gene has CDR1 MGHRA and CDR2 YSYEKL. V was cut by 4 bases and J by 4 bases, with 9 bases left in between. CDR3 sequence reads: CASSLTAPDTQYF. DNA of the CDR3: TGCGCCAGCAGCCTAACCGCCCCAGATACGCAGTATTTT.

By its share, this clonotype is medium-sized. J is TRBJ2-3 and V is TRBV6-4, with 12 nucleotides matching TRBD2. Trimming removed 5 bases from V and 4 bases from J; junction bases left unmatched: 4. The CDR3 totals 15 residues. In germline, CDR1 is MRHNA, CDR2 SNTAGT. The CDR3 is CASSPSGGAADTQYF. CDR3 bases: TGTGCCAGCAGTCCTAGCGGGGGGGCAGCAGATACGCAGTATTTT.

This clonotype has more than one count but fewer than ten. The chain links TRBV2 to TRBJ2-2, with 10 nucleotides matching TRBD1. V gave up 1 base and J gave up 5 bases; unmatched junction bases: 1. This CDR3 contains 15 residues. From germline, CDR1 is SNHLY and CDR2 FYNNEI. The CDR3 region is CASSEGTGGTGELFF. The CDR3 DNA reads TGTGCCAGCAGTGAAGGGACAGGGGGAACCGGGGAGCTGTTTTTT.

This clonotype has at least ten counts. The chain combines TRBV5-1 with TRBJ2-7; 7 positions agree with TRBD1. Unmatched junction bases numbered 7, after V lost 4 bases and J lost 0 bases. The germline CDR1 and CDR2 sequences are SGHRS and YFSETQ. The CDR3 is 15 amino acids. Here the CDR3 reads CASSAETGLSYEQYF. The CDR3, as DNA: TGCGCCAGCAGCGCGGAGACAGGGCTCTCCTACGAGCAGTACTTC.

The chain has TRBV10-3 and TRBJ1-1; TRBD1 matches 7 bases. CDR1 is ENHRY and CDR2 is SYGVKD in the germline V gene. The trim removed 10 bases at V and 4 bases at J, leaving 6 bases unmatched. The CDR3 has 12 residues. The CDR3 reads CATRQGSTEAFF. The CDR3 DNA reads as TGTGCCACAAGACAGGGAAGCACTGAAGCTTTCTTT.

V usage is TRBV2 and J usage is TRBJ2-7; D call uncertain. The V gene's germline CDR1 is SNHLY and CDR2 FYNNEI. The CDR3 length is 10 residues. Trimming removed 7 bases from V and 6 bases from J, with 7 bases in between. CDR3 amino acids: CASTGPEQYF. As DNA, the CDR3 is TGTGCCAGCACGGGTCCCGAGCAGTACTTC.

This chain uses TRBV25-1 with TRBJ2-3; D unresolved. The CDR3 is 13 residues long. Germline CDR1 reads MGHDK; CDR2 reads SYGVNS. Trimming cost V 4 bases and J 1 base, with 6 bases left between them. The chain's CDR3 is CASSGRGTDTQYF. CDR3 bases: TGTGCCAGCAGTGGAAGGGGCACAGATACGCAGTATTTT.

This clonotype was detected ten times or more. The J gene is TRBJ2-5, the V gene TRBV27, with 11 bases aligning to TRBD2. CDR3 length equals 18 residues. Germline CDR1 MNHEY, CDR2 SMNVEV (reference sequence). V gave up 2 bases and J gave up 1 base; unmatched junction bases: 9. This CDR3 reads CASSLASGGSIFQETQYF. DNA of the CDR3: TGTGCCAGCAGTTTAGCTAGCGGGGGGTCAATTTTCCAAGAGACCCAGTACTTC.

V gene TRBV2 combines with J gene TRBJ2-1; D is tentatively TRBD1 or TRBD2 (7 bases each). The CDR3 is 14 residues long. Between the trimmed V and J ends, which lost 4 bases and 5 bases, there was a span of 12 bases. In germline, CDR1 is SNHLY, CDR2 FYNNEI. In DNA, the CDR3 is TGTGCCAGCAGTGCCCAGGGGGGGGACAATGAGCAGTTCTTC. Its translation is CASSAQGGDNEQFF.